One sample yielded the 13 T cell receptor beta chains listed below, sequenced in a study of blood T cell repertoires in COVID-19. Sequencing was performed with immunoSEQ multiplex PCR; in TCRdb, only in-frame clones are kept and a portion is missing. The table lists just over 90,000 clones, roughly 90% of them singletons. Sequencing used peripheral blood. The source is a human donor with active COVID-19. The donor label of this sample is uncertain.

The V gene is TRBV4-3, the J gene TRBJ2-5; TRBD2 aligns across 9 bases. The V segment lost 1 base and the J segment 7 bases; nucleotides outside the gene matches: 10. CDR1 and CDR2 from the germline V gene are LGHNA and YSLEER. CDR3 size: 16 residues. The CDR3 DNA reads TGCGCCAGCAGCCAAGCTCTCGGCGGGGGGGTAGGGACCCAGTACTTC. It encodes CASSQALGGGVGTQYF.

V and J are TRBV10-3 and TRBJ2-1, with 7 bases aligning to TRBD2. The CDR3 has 14 amino acids. CDR1 and CDR2 from the germline V gene are ENHRY and SYGVKD. Trimming took 3 bases from V and 9 from J; bases not matched to a gene: 8. The CDR3 DNA reads TGTGCCATCAGTGACCCGGCGGGGGTCTCTGAGCAGTTCTTC. Translating it yields CAISDPAGVSEQFF.

Of note for this clone: The junction shows a germline mismatch at one end, possibly a read error. V is TRBV7-7 and J is TRBJ1-1; a weak D match, TRBD1 (6 bases). The germline V gene has CDR1 SSHAT and CDR2 FNYEAQ (reference sequence). This CDR3 is 13 amino acids long. The CDR3 sequence: CASSLTTQGRIIF. The CDR3 DNA reads TGTGCTAGCAGCTTAACGACCCAGGGGCGGATCATTTTT.

The chain links TRBV2 to TRBJ1-6, with D possibly matching TRBD1 (6 bases). Trimming cost V 2 bases and J 9 bases, with 11 bases left between them. The CDR3 has 14 amino acids. In germline, CDR1 is SNHLY, CDR2 FYNNEI. CDR3 region: CASSERGKSSPLHF. CDR3 nucleotide sequence: TGTGCCAGCAGTGAAAGGGGGAAAAGTTCACCCCTCCACTTT.

DNA of the CDR3: TGTGCCAGCAGCTGGGAGGGCCGCGAGCAGTACTTC. Translation: CASSWEGREQYF. The chain couples TRBV13 to TRBJ2-7; 7 bases are a match to TRBD2. The CDR3 runs 12 residues. The V gene's germline CDR1 is PRHDT and CDR2 FYEKMQ (reference sequence). V was clipped by 4 bases and J by 6 bases; unmatched bases: 3. The whole variable domain, filled in from reference TRBV13 and TRBJ2-7, reads AAGVIQSPRHLIKEKRETATLKCYPIPRHDTVYWYQQGPGQDPQFLISFYEKMQSDKGSIPDRFSAQQFSDYHSELNMSSLELGDSALYFCASSWEGREQYFGPGTRLTVT.

The CDR3 reads CASSPPGTDYNSPLHF. CDR3 in DNA: TGTGCCAGCAGCCCCCCGGGGACAGACTATAATTCACCCCTCCACTTT. The chain recombines TRBV9 with TRBJ1-6; 7 bases are a match to TRBD1. The germline gives CDR1 SGDLS, CDR2 YYNGEE. V gave up 4 bases and J gave up 3 bases; unmatched junction bases: 7. This CDR3 contains 16 residues.

This clone was seen a single time. The chain carries TRBV6-2 or TRBV6-3 and TRBJ1-5, with 7 bases that match TRBD1. The CDR3 is 17 residues long. J was trimmed by 2 bases and V by 0 bases; bases with no gene match: 7. The germline V gene encodes CDR1 MNHEY and CDR2 SVGEGT. The CDR3 nucleotides read TGTGCCAGCAGTTACTCGGGCAGGGGGAGTCGCAATCAGCCCCAGCATTTT. Translated: CASSYSGRGSRNQPQHF.

This chain joins TRBV7-8 and TRBJ1-2, with D perhaps TRBD1 (5 bases). The CDR3 runs to 14 residues. Trimming shortened V by 0 bases and J by 5 bases, and 10 bases separated the two germline ends. Germline CDR1 reads SGHVS; CDR2 reads FQNEAQ. The CDR3 region has the DNA TGTGCCAGCAGCTTAGCCTGGACAATTTATGGCTACACCTTC. Its protein product is CASSLAWTIYGYTF.

This clone was seen a single time. The J gene is TRBJ2-7, the V gene TRBV7-4; a possible D gene is TRBD1 (5 bases). Deletions cut 2 bases from V and 6 bases from J, with 14 bases between. CDR1 SGHVT and CDR2 SQSDAQ come from the germline V gene. The CDR3 contains 14 residues. Here the CDR3 reads CASSLSWQGGEQYF. CDR3 DNA sequence: TGTGCCAGCAGCTTATCATGGCAGGGCGGCGAGCAGTACTTC.

This clone was detected only once. The V gene is TRBV7-2, the J gene TRBJ2-1; the D gene is possibly TRBD2 (6 bases). The V end was cut by 3 bases, the J end by 7 bases, with 22 bases between. The CDR3 extends over 17 amino acids. Germline V gene lookup returns CDR1 SGHTA and CDR2 FQGNSA. CDR3 region: CASSLSPGTFRVNEQFF. CDR3 coding DNA: TGTGCCAGCAGCTTGAGCCCCGGGACTTTCCGTGTAAATGAGCAGTTCTTC.

The chain's CDR3 is CASSSPRLAGGPRQFF. As DNA, the CDR3 is TGTGCCAGCAGTTCCCCAAGACTAGCGGGGGGGCCGCGGCAGTTCTTC. The rearrangement joins TRBV6-2 or TRBV6-3 to TRBJ2-1, with 14 positions matching TRBD2. Per the germline V gene, CDR1 is MNHEY and CDR2 is SVGEGT. J was trimmed by 12 bases and V by 4 bases; bases with no gene match: 11. The CDR3 totals 16 residues.

This chain joins TRBV19 and TRBJ1-5; possible D gene TRBD1, 5 bases. The ends were cut back, 9 bases at V and 2 bases at J, with 17 bases in the middle. Germline values: CDR1 LNHDA, CDR2 SQIVND (reference sequence). The CDR3 is made up of 15 amino acids. The CDR3 is CASEPGGNGNQPQHF. The DNA of the CDR3 is TGTGCCAGCGAACCGGGGGGGAACGGCAATCAGCCCCAGCATTTT. Full variable domain (outside the CDR3, taken from reference TRBV19 and TRBJ1-5): DGGITQSPKYLFRKEGQNVTLSCEQNLNHDAMYWYRQDPGQGLRLIYYSQIVNDFQKGDIAEGYSVSREKKESFPLTVTSAQKNPTAFYLCASEPGGNGNQPQHFGDGTRLSIL.

This rearrangement joins TRBV28 to TRBJ2-7; 10 nucleotides line up with TRBD2. The CDR3 covers 15 residues. Per germline, CDR1 MDHEN and CDR2 SYDVKM. After removal of 5 bases from V and 4 bases from J, the junction contained 8 bases not matched to a gene. CDR3 in amino acids: CASSASSGGIYEQYF. The DNA for the CDR3 is TGTGCCAGCAGTGCCTCTAGCGGGGGTATTTACGAGCAGTACTTC.